This T cell receptor delta chain was profiled in a study of γδ T cells in repeated Plasmodium falciparum infection. The wider study: Sampling occurred at baseline, pre-infection for selected infections, and 21 days post-infection. Findings and limits, study-wide: In Vdelta2-negative, largely Vdelta1+, gammadelta repertoires, repeated controlled infections appeared to drive clonal selection waves. Malian donors came from one small rural village, predominantly one ethnic group.

Ten or more counts support this clone. Its antigen remains unknown. Bulk repertoires came from Vgamma9/Vdelta2+ or Vdelta2-negative gammadelta T cells flow-sorted from PBMC. V was shortened by 2 bases and J by 10 bases, with 17 bases between the two germline ends. Per germline, CDR1 TSWWSYY and CDR2 QGS. This CDR3 comprises 14 residues. TCRdb reprocessed the multiplex PCR reads using CATT. The repertoire consists of 75,000 to 100,000 delta-chain clones, with approximately 1.5% occurring once and the leading ten covering around 8.5%. The chain couples TRDV1 to TRDJ1; D may match TRDD1 or TRDD3 (5 bases each). The sequence came from a pool of human donors (malaria-infected and uninfected, not separated). The sequencing input was gamma-delta T cells from blood. CDR3 coding DNA: TGTGCTCTTGGGGAAAATAGAGGGATCCCCAGACTCATCTTT. Amino acid sequence: CALGENRGIPRLIF.